This section outlines one T cell receptor beta chain sequence together with its context. No antigen is known for it. Unsorted bulk tissue, about 20-32 mg of it, served as the source for co-extraction of RNA and DNA. Five separate regions of each tumor underwent sampling. TCR beta cDNA was prepared out of around 460 ng total RNA by means of a constant-region primer. Libraries for TCR beta were built through three nested multiplex PCR rounds, which together made up a slightly modified ARM-PCR procedure. The two initial PCR rounds, roughly 11 cycles each, used TRBV1-TRBV30 forward and C-beta reverse primers. A single record per CDR3 protein comes from TCRdb applying MiXCR to the multiplex PCR reads. Of about 200,000 distinct CDR3 sequences in the sample, approximately 80% were seen once. The data are from a study of tumor-infiltrating lymphocytes in primary liver carcinoma. Study-wide background: Men as well as women, aged 30 to 69 years, made up the patients. Points from the study as a whole: It was in tumors, not blood, that the top-250-clone fraction was significantly higher (p = 0.039). No more than about 8-24% of top clones could be seen in all five tumor regions.

CDR1 is SGHKS, CDR2 YYEKEE, per germline (reference sequence). The CDR3 is made up of 14 amino acids. With 4 bases clipped from V and 10 bases from J, the junction kept 13 bases outside the gene matches. The sequence derives from a man aged 35 to 55 with primary liver carcinoma and hepatitis B virus infection. Sequencing was carried out using tumor tissue from primary liver carcinoma. The chain employs TRBV5-5 and TRBJ1-1, with 7 nucleotides matching TRBD1. CDR3 nucleotide sequence: TGTGCCAGCAGCCTCGGGACAGTGACTTCCTTAGCTTTCTTT. Amino acid sequence: CASSLGTVTSLAFF.